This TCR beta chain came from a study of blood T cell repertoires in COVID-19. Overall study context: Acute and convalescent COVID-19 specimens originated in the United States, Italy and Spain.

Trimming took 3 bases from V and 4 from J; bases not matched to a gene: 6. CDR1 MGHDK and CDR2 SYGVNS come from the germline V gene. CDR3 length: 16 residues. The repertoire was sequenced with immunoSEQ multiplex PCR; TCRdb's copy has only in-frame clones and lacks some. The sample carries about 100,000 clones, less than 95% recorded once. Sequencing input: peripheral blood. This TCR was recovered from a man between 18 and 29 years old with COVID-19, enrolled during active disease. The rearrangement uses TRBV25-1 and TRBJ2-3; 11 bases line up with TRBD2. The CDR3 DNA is TGTGCCAGCAGTGATTCCCTAGCGGGAGGCTCAGATACGCAGTATTTT. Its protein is CASSDSLAGGSDTQYF.